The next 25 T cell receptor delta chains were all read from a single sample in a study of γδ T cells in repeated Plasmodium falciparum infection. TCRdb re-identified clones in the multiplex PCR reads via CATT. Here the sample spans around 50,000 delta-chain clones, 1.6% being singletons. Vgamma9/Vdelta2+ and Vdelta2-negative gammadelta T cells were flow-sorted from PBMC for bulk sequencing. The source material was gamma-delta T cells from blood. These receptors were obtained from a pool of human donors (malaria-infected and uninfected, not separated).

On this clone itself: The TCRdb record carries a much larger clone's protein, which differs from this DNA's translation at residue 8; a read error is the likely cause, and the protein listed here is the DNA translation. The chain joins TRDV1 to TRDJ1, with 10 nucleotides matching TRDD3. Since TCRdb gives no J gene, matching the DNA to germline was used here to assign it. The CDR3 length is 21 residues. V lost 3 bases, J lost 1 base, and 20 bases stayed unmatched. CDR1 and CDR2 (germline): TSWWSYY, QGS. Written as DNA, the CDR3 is TGTGCTCTTGGGGAGCCGGAATCCCCTCGACTGGGGGATGTAGGCACCGATAAACTCATCTTT. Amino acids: CALGEPESPRLGDVGTDKLIF.

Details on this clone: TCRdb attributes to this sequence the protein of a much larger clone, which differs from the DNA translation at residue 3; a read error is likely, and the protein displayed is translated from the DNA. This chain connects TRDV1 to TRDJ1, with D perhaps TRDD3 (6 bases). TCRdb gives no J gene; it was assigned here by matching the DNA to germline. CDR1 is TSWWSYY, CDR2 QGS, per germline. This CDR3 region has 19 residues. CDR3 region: CAPGELGIPTELGRSKLIF. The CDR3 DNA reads TGTGCTCCTGGGGAACTCGGGATCCCTACCGAATTAGGAAGGAGTAAACTCATCTTT.

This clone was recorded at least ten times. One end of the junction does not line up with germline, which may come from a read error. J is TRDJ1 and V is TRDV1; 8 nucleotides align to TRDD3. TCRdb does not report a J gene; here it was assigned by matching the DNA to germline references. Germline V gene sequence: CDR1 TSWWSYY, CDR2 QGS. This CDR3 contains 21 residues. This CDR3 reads CALGERESGTGGQPYTDKLIF. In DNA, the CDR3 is TGTGCTCTTGGTGAACGGGAATCAGGCACTGGGGGCCAACCTTACACCGATAAACTCATCTTT.

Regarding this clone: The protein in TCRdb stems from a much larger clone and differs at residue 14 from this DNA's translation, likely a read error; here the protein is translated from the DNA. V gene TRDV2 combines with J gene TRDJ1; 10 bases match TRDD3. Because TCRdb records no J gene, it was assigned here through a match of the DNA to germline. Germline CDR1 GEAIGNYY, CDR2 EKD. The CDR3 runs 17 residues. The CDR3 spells CACDILGDTSSTDELIF. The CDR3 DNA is TGTGCCTGTGACATCTTGGGGGATACTTCTTCCACCGATGAACTCATCTTT.

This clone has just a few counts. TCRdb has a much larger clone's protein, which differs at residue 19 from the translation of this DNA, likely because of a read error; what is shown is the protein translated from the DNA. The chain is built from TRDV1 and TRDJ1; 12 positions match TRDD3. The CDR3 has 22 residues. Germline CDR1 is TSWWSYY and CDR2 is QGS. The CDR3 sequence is CALGESFSSSLLGDTGTDRLIF. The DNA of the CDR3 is TGTGCTCTTGGGGAATCCTTCTCTTCCTCGCTACTGGGGGATACTGGGACCGATAGACTCATCTTT.

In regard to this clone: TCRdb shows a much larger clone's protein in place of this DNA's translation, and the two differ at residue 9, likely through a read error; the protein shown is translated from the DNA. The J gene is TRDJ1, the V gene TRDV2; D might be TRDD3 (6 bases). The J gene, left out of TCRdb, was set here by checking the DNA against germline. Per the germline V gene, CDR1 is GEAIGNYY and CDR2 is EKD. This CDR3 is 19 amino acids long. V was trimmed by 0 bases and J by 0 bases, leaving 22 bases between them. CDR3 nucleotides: TGTGCCTGTGACACCGGCCCTGGGGAATACCCTCCGTACACCGATAAACTCATCTTT. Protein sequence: CACDTGPGEYPPYTDKLIF.

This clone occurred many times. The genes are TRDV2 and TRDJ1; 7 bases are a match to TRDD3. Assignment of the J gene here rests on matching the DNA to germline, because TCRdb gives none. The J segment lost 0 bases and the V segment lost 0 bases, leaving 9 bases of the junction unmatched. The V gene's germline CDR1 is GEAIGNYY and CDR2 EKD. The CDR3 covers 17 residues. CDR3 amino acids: CACDTVEWGTHTDKLIF. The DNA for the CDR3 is TGTGCCTGTGACACCGTTGAATGGGGGACACACACCGATAAACTCATCTTT.

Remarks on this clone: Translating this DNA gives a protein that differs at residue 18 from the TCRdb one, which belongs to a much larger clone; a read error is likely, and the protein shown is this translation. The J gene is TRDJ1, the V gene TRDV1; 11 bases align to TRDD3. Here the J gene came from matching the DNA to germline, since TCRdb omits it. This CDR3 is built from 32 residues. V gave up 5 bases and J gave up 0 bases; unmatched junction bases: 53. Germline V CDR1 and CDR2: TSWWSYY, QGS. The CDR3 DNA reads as TGTGCTCTTGGGACTCCAATACCCGGCCACTCCCGCACTACCCACTCCCGAGGCTGGGGGATACCCCTGATTCGTTACACCGATAAACTCATCTTT. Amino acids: CALGTPIPGHSRTTHSRGWGIPLIRYTDKLIF.

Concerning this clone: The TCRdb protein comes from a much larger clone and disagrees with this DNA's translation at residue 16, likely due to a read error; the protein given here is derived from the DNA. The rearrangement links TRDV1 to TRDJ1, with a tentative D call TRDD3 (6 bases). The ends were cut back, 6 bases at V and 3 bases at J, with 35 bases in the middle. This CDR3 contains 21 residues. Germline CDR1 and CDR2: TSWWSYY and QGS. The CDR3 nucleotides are TGTGCTCTTGGTCACACTGGGAGGAATCCGGGTTGCCGATTGTACGCCGATAAACTCATCTTT. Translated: CALGHTGRNPGCRLYADKLIF.

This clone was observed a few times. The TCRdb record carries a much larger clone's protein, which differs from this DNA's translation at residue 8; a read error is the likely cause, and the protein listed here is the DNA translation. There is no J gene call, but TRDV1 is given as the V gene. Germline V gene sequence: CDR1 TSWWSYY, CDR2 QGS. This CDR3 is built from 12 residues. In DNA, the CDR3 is TGTGCTCTCTTTGAGCTTACTAGGGGTCTCATCTTT. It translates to CALFELTRGLIF.

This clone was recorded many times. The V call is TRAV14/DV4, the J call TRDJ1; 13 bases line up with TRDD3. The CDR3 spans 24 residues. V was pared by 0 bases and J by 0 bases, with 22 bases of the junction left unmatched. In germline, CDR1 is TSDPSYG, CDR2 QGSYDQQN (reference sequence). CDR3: CAMREGPLLPKPTGGYGYTDKLIF. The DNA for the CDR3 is TGTGCAATGAGAGAGGGCCCCCTCCTACCTAAACCTACTGGGGGATACGGGTACACCGATAAACTCATCTTT.

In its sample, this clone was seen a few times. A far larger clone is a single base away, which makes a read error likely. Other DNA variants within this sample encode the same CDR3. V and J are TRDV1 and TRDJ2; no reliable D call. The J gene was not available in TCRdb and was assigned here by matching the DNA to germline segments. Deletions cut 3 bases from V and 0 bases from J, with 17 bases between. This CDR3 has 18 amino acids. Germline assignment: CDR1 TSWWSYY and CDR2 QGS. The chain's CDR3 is CALGERTSLAALTAQLFF. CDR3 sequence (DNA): TGTGCTCTTGGGGAGCGTACCTCCCTCGCCGCTTTGACAGCACAACTCTTCTTT.

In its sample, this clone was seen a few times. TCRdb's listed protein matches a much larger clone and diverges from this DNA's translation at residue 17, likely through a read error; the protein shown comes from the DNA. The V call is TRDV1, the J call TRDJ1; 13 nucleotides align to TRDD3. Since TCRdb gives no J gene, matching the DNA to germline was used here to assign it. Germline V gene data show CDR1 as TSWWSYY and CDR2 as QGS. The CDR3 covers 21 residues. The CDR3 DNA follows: TGTGCTCTTGACCTACCTCCCGAGTACTGGGGGATACGGGGACACACCAATAAACTCATCTTT. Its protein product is CALDLPPEYWGIRGHTNKLIF.

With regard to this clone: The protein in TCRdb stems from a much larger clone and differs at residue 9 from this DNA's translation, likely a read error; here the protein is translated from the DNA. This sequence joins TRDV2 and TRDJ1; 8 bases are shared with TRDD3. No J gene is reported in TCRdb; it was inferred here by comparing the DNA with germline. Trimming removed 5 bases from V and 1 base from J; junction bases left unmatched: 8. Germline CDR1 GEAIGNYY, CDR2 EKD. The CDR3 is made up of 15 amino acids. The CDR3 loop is CACVGLGDSTDKLIF. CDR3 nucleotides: TGTGCCTGTGTAGGTCTGGGGGACAGCACCGATAAACTCATCTTT.

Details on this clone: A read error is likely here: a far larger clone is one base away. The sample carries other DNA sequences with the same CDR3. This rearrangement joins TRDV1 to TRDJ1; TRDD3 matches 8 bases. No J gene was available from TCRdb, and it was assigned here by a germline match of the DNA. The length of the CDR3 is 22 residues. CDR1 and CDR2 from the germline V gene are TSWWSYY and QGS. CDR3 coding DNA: TGTGCTCTCGGGGAAGGTGTTACCCGGGGCCGACTGGGGGCTCCGTACACCGATAAACTCATCTTT. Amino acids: CALGEGVTRGRLGAPYTDKLIF.

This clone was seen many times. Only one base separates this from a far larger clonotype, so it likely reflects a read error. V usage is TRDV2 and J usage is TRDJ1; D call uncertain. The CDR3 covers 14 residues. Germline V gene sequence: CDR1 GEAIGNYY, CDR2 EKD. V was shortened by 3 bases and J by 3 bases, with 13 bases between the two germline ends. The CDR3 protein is CACDFTSLPDKLIF. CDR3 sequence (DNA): TGTGCCTGTGACTTCACCTCTCTGCCCGATAAACTCATCTTT.

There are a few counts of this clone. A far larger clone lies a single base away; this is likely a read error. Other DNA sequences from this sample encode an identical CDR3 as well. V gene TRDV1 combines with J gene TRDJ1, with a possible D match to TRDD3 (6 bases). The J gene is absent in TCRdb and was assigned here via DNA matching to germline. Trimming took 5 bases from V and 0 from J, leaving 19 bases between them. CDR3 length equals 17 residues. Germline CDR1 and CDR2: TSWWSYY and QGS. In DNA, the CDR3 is TGTGCTCTTGGGACTTCCACAAACTGGGAGAACACCGATAAACTCATCTTT. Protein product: CALGTSTNWENTDKLIF.

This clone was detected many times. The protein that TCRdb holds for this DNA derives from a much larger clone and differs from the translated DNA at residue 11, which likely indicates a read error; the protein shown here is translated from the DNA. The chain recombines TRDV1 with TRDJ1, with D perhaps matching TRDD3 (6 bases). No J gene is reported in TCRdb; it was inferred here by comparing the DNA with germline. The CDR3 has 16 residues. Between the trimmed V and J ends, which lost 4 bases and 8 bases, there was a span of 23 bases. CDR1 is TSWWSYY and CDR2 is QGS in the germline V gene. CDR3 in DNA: TGTGCTCTTGGGGGCCTCCCGAGGGGGGGGAGACGCAAACTCATCTTT. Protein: CALGGLPRGGRRKLIF.

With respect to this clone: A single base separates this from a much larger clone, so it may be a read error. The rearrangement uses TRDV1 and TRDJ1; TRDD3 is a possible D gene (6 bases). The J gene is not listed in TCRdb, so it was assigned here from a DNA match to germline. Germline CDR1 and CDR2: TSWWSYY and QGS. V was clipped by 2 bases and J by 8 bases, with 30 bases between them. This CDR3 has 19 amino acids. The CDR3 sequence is CALGEDVGLPGGGTLKLIF. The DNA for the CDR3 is TGTGCTCTTGGGGAAGACGTTGGACTCCCGGGAGGGGGGACCCTCAAACTCATCTTT.

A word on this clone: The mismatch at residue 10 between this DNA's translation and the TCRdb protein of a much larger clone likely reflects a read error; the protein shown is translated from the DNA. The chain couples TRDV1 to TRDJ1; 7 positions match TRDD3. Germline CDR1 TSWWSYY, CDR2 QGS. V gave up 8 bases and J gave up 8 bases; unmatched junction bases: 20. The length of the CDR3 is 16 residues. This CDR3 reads CALRALIPSEDTKLIF. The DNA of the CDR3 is TGTGCTCTTAGGGCCTTGATCCCAAGTGAGGATACGAAACTCATCTTT.

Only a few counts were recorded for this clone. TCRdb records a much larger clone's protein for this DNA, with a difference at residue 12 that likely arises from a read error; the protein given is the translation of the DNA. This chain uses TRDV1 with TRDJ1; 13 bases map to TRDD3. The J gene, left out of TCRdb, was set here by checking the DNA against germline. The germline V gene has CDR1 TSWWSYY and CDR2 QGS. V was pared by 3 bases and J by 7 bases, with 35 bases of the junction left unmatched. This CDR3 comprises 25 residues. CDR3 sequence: CALGDLISQLTSYWGIRQGGLKLIF. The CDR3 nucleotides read TGTGCTCTTGGGGACCTGATTTCCCAGTTAACCTCGTACTGGGGGATACGACAGGGGGGTCTTAAACTCATCTTT.

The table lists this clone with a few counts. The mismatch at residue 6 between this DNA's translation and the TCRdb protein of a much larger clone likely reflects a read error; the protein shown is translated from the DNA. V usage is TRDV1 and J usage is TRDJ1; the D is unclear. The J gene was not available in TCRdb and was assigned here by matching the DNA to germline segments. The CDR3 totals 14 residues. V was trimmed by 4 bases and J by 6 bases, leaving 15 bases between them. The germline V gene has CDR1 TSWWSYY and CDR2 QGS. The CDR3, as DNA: TGTGCTCTTGGGGTCTCTTCGTGGGTCTATAAACTCATCTTT. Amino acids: CALGVSSWVYKLIF.

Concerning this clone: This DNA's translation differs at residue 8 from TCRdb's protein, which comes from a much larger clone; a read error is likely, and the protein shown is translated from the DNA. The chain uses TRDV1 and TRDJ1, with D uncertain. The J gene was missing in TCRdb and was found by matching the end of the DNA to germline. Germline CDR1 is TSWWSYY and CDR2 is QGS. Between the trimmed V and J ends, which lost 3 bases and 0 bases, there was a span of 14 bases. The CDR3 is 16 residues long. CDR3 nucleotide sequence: TGTGCTCTTGGGGATCCCGGCACCCTATACACCGATAAACTCATCTTT. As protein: CALGDPGTLYTDKLIF.

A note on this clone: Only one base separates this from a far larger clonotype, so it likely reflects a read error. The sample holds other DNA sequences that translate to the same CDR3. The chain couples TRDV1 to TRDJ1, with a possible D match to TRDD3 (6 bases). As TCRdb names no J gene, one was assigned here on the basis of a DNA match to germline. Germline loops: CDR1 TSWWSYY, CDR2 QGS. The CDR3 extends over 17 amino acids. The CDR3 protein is CALGAEGGTPGTDKLIF. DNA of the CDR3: TGTGCTCTTGGGGCCGAAGGGGGGACCCCGGGTACCGACAAACTCATCTTT.

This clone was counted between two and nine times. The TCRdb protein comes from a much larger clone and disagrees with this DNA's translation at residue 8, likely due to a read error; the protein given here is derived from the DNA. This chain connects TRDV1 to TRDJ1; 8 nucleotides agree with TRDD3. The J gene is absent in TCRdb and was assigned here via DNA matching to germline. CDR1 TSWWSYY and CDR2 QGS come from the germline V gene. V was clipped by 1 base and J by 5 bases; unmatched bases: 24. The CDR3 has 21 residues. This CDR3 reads CALGEHRIRLGALLLLDKLIF. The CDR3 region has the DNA TGTGCTCTTGGGGAACACCGCATACGACTGGGGGCTCTCCTTCTCTTGGATAAACTCATCTTT.